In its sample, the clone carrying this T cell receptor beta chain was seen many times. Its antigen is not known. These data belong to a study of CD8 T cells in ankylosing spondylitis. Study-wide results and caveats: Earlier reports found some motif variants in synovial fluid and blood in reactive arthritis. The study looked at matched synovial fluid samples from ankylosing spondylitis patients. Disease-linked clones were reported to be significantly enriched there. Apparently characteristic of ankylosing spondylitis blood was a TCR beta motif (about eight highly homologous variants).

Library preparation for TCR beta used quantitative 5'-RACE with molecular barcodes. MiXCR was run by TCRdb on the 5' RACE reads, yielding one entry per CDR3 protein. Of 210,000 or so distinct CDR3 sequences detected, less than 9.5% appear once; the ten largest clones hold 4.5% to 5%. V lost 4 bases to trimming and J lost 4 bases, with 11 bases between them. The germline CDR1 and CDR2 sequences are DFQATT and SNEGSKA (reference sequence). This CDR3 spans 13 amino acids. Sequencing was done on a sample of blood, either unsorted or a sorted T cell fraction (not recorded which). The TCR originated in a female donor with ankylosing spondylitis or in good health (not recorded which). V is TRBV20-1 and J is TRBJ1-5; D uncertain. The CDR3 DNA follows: TGCAGTGCTATAAGGCGCATTAATCAGCCCCAGCATTTT. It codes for CSAIRRINQPQHF.